Listed below are T cell receptor beta chains from one sample, sequenced in a study of low-dose radiotherapy and immunotherapy resistance in tumors. TCRdb recomputed calls from the reads with MiXCR, one row per CDR3 protein. Of approximately 90,000 distinct CDR3 sequences in the sample, under 9.5% were seen once. The sequences come from PBMCs, collected before treatment. These receptors all come from a male donor with prostate cancer. Each CDR3 is given with its conserved first and last residue. A D gene is named only where the DNA matches it firmly. Part of the rows lack a size; the others show once, few, many or a class for expanded clones.

>TRBV11-1|TRBJ2-1|TRBD2|many
TGTGCCAGCAGCTTGGTCTCCTACGGGACTACCAATGAGCAGTTCTTC
CASSLVSYGTTNEQFF
>TRBV7-3|TRBJ2-1|.|many
TGTGCCAGCAGCTTGACAGTTTACAATGAGCAGTTCTTC
CASSLTVYNEQFF
>TRBV4-3|TRBJ2-4|TRBD2|many
TGCGCCAGCAGTAGCGGGAGAACCACGGACATTCAGTACTTC
CASSSGRTTDIQYF
>TRBV20-1|TRBJ2-1|.|many
TGCAGTGCTAGAGTTGACGGGGTCCAAGGTCAGCAGTTCTTC
CSARVDGVQGQQFF
>TRBV29-1|TRBJ1-5|TRBD1|many
TGCAGCGGGGACAGCTTAAATCAGCCCCAGCATTTT
CSGDSLNQPQHF
>TRBV6-2/TRBV6-3|TRBJ1-1|.|many
TGTGCCAGCAGTTATGAGGGGTTGGGCAGGAACACTGAAGCTTTCTTT
CASSYEGLGRNTEAFF
>TRBV6-6|TRBJ1-2|.|many
TGTGCCAGCAGCCCTAGGGGGGTAGACGGCTACACCTTC
CASSPRGVDGYTF
>TRBV18|TRBJ1-1|.|many
TGTGCCAGCTCCCCGGGGAGGAACACTGAAGCTTTCTTT
CASSPGRNTEAFF
>TRBV5-1|TRBJ2-4|.|many
TGCGCCAGCAGCTTGGCAGGGGAGTCCAAAAACATTCAGTACTTC
CASSLAGESKNIQYF
>TRBV11-1|TRBJ2-2|.|many
TGTGCCAGCAGCGAAAGGTACCTAGACACCGGGGAGCTGTTTTTT
CASSERYLDTGELFF
>TRBV20-1|TRBJ1-1|.|.
TGCAGTGCTAGTACAGAACAAGCTTTCTTT
CSASTEQAFF
>TRBV27|TRBJ1-5|TRBD1|many
TGTGCCAGCAGTACGACAGGGGCGGGCAATCAGCCCCAGCATTTT
CASSTTGAGNQPQHF
>TRBV7-9|TRBJ1-5|.|many
TGTGCCAGCAGCCTCGCGGCGGGCCCTCAGCCCCAGCATTTT
CASSLAAGPQPQHF
>TRBV19|TRBJ2-2|.|many
TGTGCCAGTAGTATAGATACATACTCAGGACGAGCGAACACCGGGGAGCTGTTTTTT
CASSIDTYSGRANTGELFF
>TRBV5-8|TRBJ1-1|.|many
TGTGCCAGCAGCTCGACTCAGATGAACACTGAAGCTTTCTTT
CASSSTQMNTEAFF
>TRBV20-1|TRBJ2-5|.|many
TGCAGTGCTAGAAACTTAGAGACCCAGTACTTC
CSARNLETQYF
>TRBV28|TRBJ2-1|TRBD2|many
TGTGCCAGCTTGCTAGCGGGAGCCGATGAGCAGTTCTTC
CASLLAGADEQFF
>TRBV19|TRBJ1-5|TRBD1|many
TGTGCCAGTAGTATGGACAGGGGAATCAACCAGCCCCAGCATTTT
CASSMDRGINQPQHF
>TRBV6-2/TRBV6-3|TRBJ2-2|.|many
TGTGCCAGCACCTCGGTGGGTAACACCGGGGAGCTGTTTTTT
CASTSVGNTGELFF
>TRBV29-1|TRBJ2-7|TRBD1|many
TGCAGCGCCCAGGGGGCCTTCTCCTACGAGCAGTACTTC
CSAQGAFSYEQYF
>TRBV18|TRBJ2-5|TRBD1|many
TGTGCCAGCTCAACCACCGGGACAGGGGGCCAAGAGACCCAGTACTTC
CASSTTGTGGQETQYF
>TRBV4-3|TRBJ2-7|.|many
TGCGCCAGCAGCCAAGATCGATCCGGGTACGAGCAGTACTTC
CASSQDRSGYEQYF
>TRBV6-5|TRBJ1-5|.|many
TGTGCCAGCAGTCTCCGACGCACCGGACAGCCCCAGCATTTT
CASSLRRTGQPQHF
>TRBV12-3/TRBV12-4|TRBJ2-2|.|many
TGTGCCAGCAGGTTGAGCGGGTACACCGGGGAGCTGTTTTTT
CASRLSGYTGELFF
>TRBV7-8|TRBJ2-1|TRBD2|many
TGTGCCAGCAGGCCGGGACTAGGCTCCTACAATGAGCAGTTCTTC
CASRPGLGSYNEQFF
>TRBV7-2|TRBJ2-1|TRBD1|many
TGTGCCAGCAGCAAAAAGTTCAGGACAGGGGAATCCAATGAGCAGTTCTTC
CASSKKFRTGESNEQFF
>TRBV12-3/TRBV12-4|TRBJ2-1|TRBD2|.
TGTGCCAGCAGTTTAGTATGGACTAGCGGGAGCAATGAGCAGTTCTTC
CASSLVWTSGSNEQFF
>TRBV6-6|TRBJ2-1|TRBD2|many
TGTGCCAGCACCCCAGAGGGACTAGCGGGAGACAATGAGCAGTTCTTC
CASTPEGLAGDNEQFF
>TRBV7-3|TRBJ2-3|.|many
TGTGCCAGCAGCTCACAGAGGAGGGATACGCAGTATTTT
CASSSQRRDTQYF
>TRBV5-1|TRBJ2-1|.|many
TGCGCCAGCAGCTTGGCCGCAGATTACAATGAGCAGTTCTTC
CASSLAADYNEQFF
>TRBV29-1|TRBJ2-1|.|many
TGCAGCGTTGGGCTCAATGAGCAGTTCTTC
CSVGLNEQFF
>TRBV20-1|TRBJ1-4|TRBD1|many
TGCAGTGCTGGACAGGGAGGGATCGGTGAAAAACTGTTTTTT
CSAGQGGIGEKLFF
>TRBV14|TRBJ2-7|.|many
TGTGCCAGCAGCCACGCCTACGAGCAGTACTTC
CASSHAYEQYF
>TRBV5-1|TRBJ2-6|.|many
TGCGCCAGCATTCTTGGGGACGGGGCCAACGTCCTGACTTTC
CASILGDGANVLTF
>TRBV7-2|TRBJ2-5|.|many
TGTGCCAGCAGCTTAAGCACTTTCCAAGAGACCCAGTACTTC
CASSLSTFQETQYF
>TRBV5-1|TRBJ1-2|.|many
TGCGCCAGCAGCTTGGTTGTGGGGCCGGGCGTTGGCTACACCTTC
CASSLVVGPGVGYTF
>TRBV7-2|TRBJ2-1|TRBD2|many
TGTGCCAGCAGCTTAGGGGAGCGGGAGAAGCAGTTCTTC
CASSLGEREKQFF
>TRBV20-1|TRBJ2-1|TRBD2|.
TGCAGTGCTAGAGATCGTTCGGCGGGAGAGTCCAATGAGCAGTTCTTC
CSARDRSAGESNEQFF
>TRBV7-3|TRBJ2-1|TRBD1|many
TGTGCCAGCAGCTTAACCGACAGGGGGATCAATGAGCAGTTCTTC
CASSLTDRGINEQFF
>TRBV30|TRBJ2-5|.|many
TGTGCCTGGAGCGCAGTGAGGGAGACCCAGTACTTC
CAWSAVRETQYF
>TRBV7-2|TRBJ2-5|.|many
TGTGCCAGCAGCTTAAGGGTACAAGAGACCCAGTACTTC
CASSLRVQETQYF
>TRBV12-3/TRBV12-4|TRBJ2-1|.|.
TGTGCCAGCAGTCTAACTGACTCCACTTCCAGTGAGCAGTTCTTC
CASSLTDSTSSEQFF
>TRBV20-1|TRBJ1-1|TRBD1|many
TGCAGTGCGGCCGGGACAGGGGGAGCTCACTTCACTGAAGCTTTCTTT
CSAAGTGGAHFTEAFF
>TRBV6-2/TRBV6-3|TRBJ2-7|TRBD2|few
TGTGCCAGCAGTTTCGGGACTAGCGGGATCCCAGGGGAATTC
CASSFGTSGIPGEF
>TRBV11-2|TRBJ2-4|.|many
TGTGCCAGCAGCCGACTAGGGGACATTCAGTACTTC
CASSRLGDIQYF
>TRBV19|TRBJ1-2|.|many
TGTGCCAGTACCTTCGGGACTACTAACTATGGCTACACCTTC
CASTFGTTNYGYTF
>TRBV29-1|TRBJ2-1|TRBD2|many
TGCAGCGTTGATGCTAGCGGGGTGTACAATGAGCAGTTCTTC
CSVDASGVYNEQFF
>TRBV4-1|TRBJ1-2|TRBD1|.
TGCGCCAGCAGCCAACGAGGGGGCGACTATGGCTACACCTTC
CASSQRGGDYGYTF
>TRBV29-1|TRBJ2-5|TRBD2|many
TGCAGCATCCGGGAGGGTATGGAGACCCAGTACTTC
CSIREGMETQYF